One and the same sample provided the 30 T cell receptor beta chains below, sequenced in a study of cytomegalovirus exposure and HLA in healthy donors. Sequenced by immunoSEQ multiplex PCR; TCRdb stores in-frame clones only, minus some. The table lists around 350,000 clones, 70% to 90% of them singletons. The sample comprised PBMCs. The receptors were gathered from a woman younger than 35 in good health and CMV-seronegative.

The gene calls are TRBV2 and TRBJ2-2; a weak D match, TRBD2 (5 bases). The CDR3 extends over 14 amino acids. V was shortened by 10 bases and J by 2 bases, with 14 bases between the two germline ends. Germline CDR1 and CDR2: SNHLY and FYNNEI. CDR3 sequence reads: CANRLAVNTGELFF. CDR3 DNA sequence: TGTGCCAACCGGCTAGCAGTAAACACCGGGGAGCTGTTTTTT.

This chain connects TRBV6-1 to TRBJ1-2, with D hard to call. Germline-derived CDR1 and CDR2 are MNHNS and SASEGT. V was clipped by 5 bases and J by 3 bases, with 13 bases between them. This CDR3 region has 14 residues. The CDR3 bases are TGTGCCAGCAGTTCCACTGCCGGGGACTATGGCTACACCTTC. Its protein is CASSSTAGDYGYTF.

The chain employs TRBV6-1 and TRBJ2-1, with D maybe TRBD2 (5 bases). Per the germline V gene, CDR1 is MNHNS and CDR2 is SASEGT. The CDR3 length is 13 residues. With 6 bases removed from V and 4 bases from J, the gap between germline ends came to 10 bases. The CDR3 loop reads CASSDGLYNEQFF. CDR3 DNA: TGTGCCAGCAGCGACGGACTTTACAATGAGCAGTTCTTC.

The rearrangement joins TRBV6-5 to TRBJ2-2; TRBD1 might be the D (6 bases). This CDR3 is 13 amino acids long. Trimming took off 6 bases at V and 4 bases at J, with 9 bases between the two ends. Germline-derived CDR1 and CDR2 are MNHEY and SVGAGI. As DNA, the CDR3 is TGTGCCAGCAGGTTGGGGGCCACCGGGGAGCTGTTTTTT. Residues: CASRLGATGELFF.

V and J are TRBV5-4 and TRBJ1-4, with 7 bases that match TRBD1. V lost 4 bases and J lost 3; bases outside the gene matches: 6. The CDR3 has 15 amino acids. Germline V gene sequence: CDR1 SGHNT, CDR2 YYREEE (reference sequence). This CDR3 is CASSLRQGSNEKLFF. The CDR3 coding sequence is TGTGCCAGCAGCCTCCGACAGGGATCTAATGAAAAACTGTTTTTT.

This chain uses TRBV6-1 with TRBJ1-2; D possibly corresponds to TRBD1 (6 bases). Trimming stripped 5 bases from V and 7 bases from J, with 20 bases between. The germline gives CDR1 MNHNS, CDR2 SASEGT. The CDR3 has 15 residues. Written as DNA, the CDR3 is TGTGCCAGCAGTCCTAACAGGGAGATAGAGGCTGGCTACACCTTC. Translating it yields CASSPNREIEAGYTF.

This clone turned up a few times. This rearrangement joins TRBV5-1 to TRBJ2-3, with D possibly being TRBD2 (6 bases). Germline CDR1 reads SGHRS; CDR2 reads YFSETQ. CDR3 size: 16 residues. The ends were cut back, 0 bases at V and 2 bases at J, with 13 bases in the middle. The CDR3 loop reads CASSLGSSVDTDTQYF. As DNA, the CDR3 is TGCGCCAGCAGCTTGGGGTCTAGCGTCGACACAGATACGCAGTATTTT.

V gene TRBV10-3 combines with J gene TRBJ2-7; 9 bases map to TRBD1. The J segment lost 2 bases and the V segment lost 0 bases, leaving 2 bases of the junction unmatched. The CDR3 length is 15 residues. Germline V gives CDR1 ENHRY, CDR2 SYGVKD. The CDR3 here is CAISESRQGAYEQYF. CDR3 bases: TGTGCCATCAGTGAGTCGCGACAGGGGGCCTACGAGCAGTACTTC.

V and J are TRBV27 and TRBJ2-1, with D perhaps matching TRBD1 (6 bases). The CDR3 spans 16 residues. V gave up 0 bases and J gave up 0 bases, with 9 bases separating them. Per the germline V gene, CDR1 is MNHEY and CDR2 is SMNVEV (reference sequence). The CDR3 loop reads CASSLSGASSYNEQFF. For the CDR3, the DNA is TGTGCCAGCAGTTTATCGGGGGCAAGCTCCTACAATGAGCAGTTCTTC.

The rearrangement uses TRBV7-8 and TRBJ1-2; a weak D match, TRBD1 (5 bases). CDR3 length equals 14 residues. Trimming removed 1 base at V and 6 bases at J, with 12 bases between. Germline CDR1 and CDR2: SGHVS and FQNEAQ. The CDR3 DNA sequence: TGTGCCAGCAGCTTAGATTCAGGGAAACATGGCTACACCTTC. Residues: CASSLDSGKHGYTF.

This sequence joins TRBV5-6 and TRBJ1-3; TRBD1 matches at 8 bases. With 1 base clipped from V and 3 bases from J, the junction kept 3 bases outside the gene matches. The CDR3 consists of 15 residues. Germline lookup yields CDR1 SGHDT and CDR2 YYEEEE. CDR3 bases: TGTGCCAGCAGCTTGCAGGGGGCCTATGGAAACACCATATATTTT. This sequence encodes CASSLQGAYGNTIYF. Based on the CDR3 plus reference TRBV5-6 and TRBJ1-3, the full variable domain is DAGVTQSPTHLIKTRGQQVTLRCSPKSGHDTVSWYQQALGQGPQFIFQYYEEEERQRGNFPDRFSGHQFPNYSSELNVNALLLGDSALYLCASSLQGAYGNTIYFGEGSWLTVV.

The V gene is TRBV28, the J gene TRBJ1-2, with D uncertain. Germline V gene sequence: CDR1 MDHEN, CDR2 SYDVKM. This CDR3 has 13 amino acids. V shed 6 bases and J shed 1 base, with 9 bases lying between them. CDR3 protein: CASSPAGNYGYTF. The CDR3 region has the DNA TGTGCCAGCAGCCCTGCGGGTAACTATGGCTACACCTTC.

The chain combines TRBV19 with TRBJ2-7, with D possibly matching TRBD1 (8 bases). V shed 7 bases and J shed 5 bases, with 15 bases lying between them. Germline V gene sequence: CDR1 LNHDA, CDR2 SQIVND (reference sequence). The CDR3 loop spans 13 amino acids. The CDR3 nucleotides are TGTGCCAGTACCGGACAGGGAGGGAACGAGCAGTACTTC. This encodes CASTGQGGNEQYF.

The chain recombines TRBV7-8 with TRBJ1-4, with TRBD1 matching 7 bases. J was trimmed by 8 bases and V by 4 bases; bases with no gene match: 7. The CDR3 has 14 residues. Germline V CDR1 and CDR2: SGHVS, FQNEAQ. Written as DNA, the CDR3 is TGTGCCAGCAGCTACGTTACAGGGGCCGAAAAACTGTTTTTT. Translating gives CASSYVTGAEKLFF.

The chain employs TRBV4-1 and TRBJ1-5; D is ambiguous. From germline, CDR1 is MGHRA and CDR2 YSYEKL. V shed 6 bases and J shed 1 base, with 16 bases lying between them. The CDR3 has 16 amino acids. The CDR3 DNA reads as TGCGCCAGCAGTCCTTCCTATAAACGCAGCAATCAGCCCCAGCATTTT. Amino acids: CASSPSYKRSNQPQHF.

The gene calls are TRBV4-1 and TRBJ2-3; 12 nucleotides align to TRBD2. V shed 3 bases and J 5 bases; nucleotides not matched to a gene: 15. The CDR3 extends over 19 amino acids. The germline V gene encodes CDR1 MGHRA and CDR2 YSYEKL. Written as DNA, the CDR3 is TGCGCCAGCAGCCAGCTACTAGCGGGAGGAACCGGGTCAGGAGATACGCAGTATTTT. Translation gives CASSQLLAGGTGSGDTQYF.

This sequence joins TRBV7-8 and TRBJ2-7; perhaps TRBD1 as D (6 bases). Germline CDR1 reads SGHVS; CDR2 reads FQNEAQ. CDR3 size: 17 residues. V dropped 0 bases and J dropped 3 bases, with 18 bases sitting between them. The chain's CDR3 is CASSLALGQIPIYEQYF. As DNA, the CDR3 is TGTGCCAGCAGCTTAGCGCTAGGACAGATACCGATCTACGAGCAGTACTTC.

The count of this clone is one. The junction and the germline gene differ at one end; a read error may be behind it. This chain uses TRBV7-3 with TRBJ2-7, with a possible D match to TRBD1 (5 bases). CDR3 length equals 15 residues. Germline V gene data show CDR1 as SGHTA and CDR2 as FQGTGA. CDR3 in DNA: TGTGCCAGCAGCCTAACGCCAGGGAAATCCTACGAGCAGTACTTC. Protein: CASSLTPGKSYEQYF.

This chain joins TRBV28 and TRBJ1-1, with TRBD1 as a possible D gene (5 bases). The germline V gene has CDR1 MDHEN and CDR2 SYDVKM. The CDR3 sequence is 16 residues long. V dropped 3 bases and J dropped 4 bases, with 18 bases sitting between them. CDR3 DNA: TGTGCCAGCAGTTTGGGGGGAGGGCTTATTGGCACTGAAGCTTTCTTT. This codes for CASSLGGGLIGTEAFF. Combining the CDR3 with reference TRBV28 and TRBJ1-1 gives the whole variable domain DVKVTQSSRYLVKRTGEKVFLECVQDMDHENMFWYRQDPGLGLRLIYFSYDVKMKEKGDIPEGYSVSREKKERFSLILESASTNQTSMYLCASSLGGGLIGTEAFFGQGTRLTVV.

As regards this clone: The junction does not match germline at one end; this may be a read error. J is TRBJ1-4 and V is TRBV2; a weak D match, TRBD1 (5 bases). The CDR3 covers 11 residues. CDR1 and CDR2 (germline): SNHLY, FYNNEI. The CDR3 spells CARREGEKLFF. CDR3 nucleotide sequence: TGTGCCCGCAGGGAGGGTGAAAAACTGTTTTTT.

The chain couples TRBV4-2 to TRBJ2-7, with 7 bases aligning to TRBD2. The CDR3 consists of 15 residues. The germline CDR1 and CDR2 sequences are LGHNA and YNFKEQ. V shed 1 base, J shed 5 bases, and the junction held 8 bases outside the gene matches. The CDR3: CASSQGLAEFNEQYF. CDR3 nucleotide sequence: TGTGCCAGCAGCCAAGGACTAGCTGAATTTAACGAGCAGTACTTC.

CDR3 loop: CAWSWPGQSQQPQHF. CDR3 DNA: TGTGCCTGGAGTTGGCCGGGACAATCCCAACAGCCCCAGCATTTT. The J gene is TRBJ1-5, the V gene TRBV30; tentatively, D is TRBD1 (6 bases). CDR3 length: 15 residues. Per the germline V gene, CDR1 is GTSNPN and CDR2 is SVGIG (reference sequence). The ends were cut back, 2 bases at V and 7 bases at J, with 18 bases in the middle.

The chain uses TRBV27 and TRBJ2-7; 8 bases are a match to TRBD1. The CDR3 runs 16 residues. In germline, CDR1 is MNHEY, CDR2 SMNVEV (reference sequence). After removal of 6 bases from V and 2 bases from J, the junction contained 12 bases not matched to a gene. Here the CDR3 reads CASSIFGQGSTYEQYF. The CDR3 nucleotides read TGTGCCAGCAGCATTTTCGGACAGGGCAGCACCTACGAGCAGTACTTC.

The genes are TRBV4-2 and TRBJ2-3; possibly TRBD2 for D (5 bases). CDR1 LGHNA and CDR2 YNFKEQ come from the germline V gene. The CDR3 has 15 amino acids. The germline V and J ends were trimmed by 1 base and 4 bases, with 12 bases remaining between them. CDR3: CASSQVSDVADTQYF. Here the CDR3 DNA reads TGTGCCAGCAGCCAAGTTAGCGATGTCGCAGATACGCAGTATTTT.

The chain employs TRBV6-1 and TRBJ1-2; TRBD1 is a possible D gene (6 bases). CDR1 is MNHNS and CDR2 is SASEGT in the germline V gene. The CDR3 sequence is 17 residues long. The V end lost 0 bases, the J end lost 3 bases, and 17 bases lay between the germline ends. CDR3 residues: CASSEAGGADEHYGYTF. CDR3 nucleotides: TGTGCCAGCAGTGAAGCGGGGGGGGCTGACGAACACTATGGCTACACCTTC.

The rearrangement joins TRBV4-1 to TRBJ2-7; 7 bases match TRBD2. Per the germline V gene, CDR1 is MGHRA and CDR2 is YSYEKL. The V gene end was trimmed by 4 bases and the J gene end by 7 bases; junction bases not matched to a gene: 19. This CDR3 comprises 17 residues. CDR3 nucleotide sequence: TGCGCCAGCAGCCCTATACTGCCGGGACTGGGGAGGGATGAGCAGTACTTC. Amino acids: CASSPILPGLGRDEQYF.

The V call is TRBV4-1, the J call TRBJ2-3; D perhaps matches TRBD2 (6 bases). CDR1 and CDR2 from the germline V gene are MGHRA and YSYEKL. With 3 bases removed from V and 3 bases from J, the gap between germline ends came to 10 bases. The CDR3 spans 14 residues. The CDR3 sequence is CASSQGGITDTQYF. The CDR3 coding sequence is TGCGCCAGCAGCCAGGGCGGGATTACAGATACGCAGTATTTT.

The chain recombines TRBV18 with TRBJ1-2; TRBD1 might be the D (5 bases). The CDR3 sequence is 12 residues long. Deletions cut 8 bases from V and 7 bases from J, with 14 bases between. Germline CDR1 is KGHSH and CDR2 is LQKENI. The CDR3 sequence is CASPSRDSGYTF. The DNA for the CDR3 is TGTGCCAGCCCCTCTCGGGACTCTGGCTACACCTTC.

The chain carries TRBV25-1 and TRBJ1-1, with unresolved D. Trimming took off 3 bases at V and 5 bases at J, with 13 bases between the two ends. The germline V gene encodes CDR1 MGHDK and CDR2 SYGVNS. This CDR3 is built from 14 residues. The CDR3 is CASSEAGRLTEAFF. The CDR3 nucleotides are TGTGCCAGCAGTGAGGCAGGCCGTTTGACTGAAGCTTTCTTT.

The CDR3 DNA reads TGTGCCAGCAGTGAAGGGACTAGGATAGGCGAGCAGTACTTC. Protein: CASSEGTRIGEQYF. V usage is TRBV6-1 and J usage is TRBJ2-7, with TRBD2 matching 7 bases. Germline CDR1 is MNHNS and CDR2 is SASEGT. Trimming at V came to 1 base and at J to 6 bases, leaving 6 bases not matched to a gene. The CDR3 consists of 14 residues.